These 14 T cell receptor beta chains share one sample of origin, sequenced in a study of blood T cell repertoires in COVID-19. Libraries were prepared by immunoSEQ multiplex PCR; TCRdb keeps only in-frame clonotypes and omits some of them. The sample has more than 70,000 clones; roughly 87% are singletons. Sequencing was carried out using peripheral blood. Source of these receptors: a man aged 50 to 60 with acute or convalescent COVID-19.

The chain couples TRBV5-1 to TRBJ2-3; 10 bases align to TRBD2. The CDR3 is made up of 16 amino acids. V lost 4 bases, J lost 1 base, and 6 bases stayed unmatched. CDR1 SGHRS and CDR2 YFSETQ come from the germline V gene. CDR3 in amino acids: CASSKAGTSGTDTQYF. CDR3 DNA: TGCGCCAGCAGCAAAGCCGGGACTAGCGGCACAGATACGCAGTATTTT.

The genes are TRBV9 and TRBJ2-1; a possible D gene is TRBD2 (7 bases). V was shortened by 0 bases and J by 8 bases, with 21 bases between the two germline ends. CDR3 length: 17 amino acids. Germline V lookup: CDR1 SGDLS, CDR2 YYNGEE. The CDR3 protein is CASSVDGHGGARDEQFF. The DNA for the CDR3 is TGTGCCAGCAGCGTAGACGGTCATGGGGGGGCTCGTGATGAGCAGTTCTTC.

V and J are TRBV4-2 and TRBJ1-1; TRBD1 matches at 7 bases. After removal of 3 bases from V and 0 bases from J, the junction contained 4 bases not matched to a gene. Germline CDR1 and CDR2: LGHNA and YNFKEQ. The CDR3 covers 15 residues. DNA for the CDR3: TGTGCCAGCAGCCAGACCAGGGGGATGAACACTGAAGCTTTCTTT. This gives the protein CASSQTRGMNTEAFF.

This clone was seen once. The chain recombines TRBV4-1 with TRBJ2-3, with no clear D. Germline-derived CDR1 and CDR2 are MGHRA and YSYEKL. Trimming removed 1 base at V and 5 bases at J, with 16 bases between. The CDR3 length is 16 residues. CDR3 coding DNA: TGCGCCAGCAGCCAAGGGTTCTTAGGCGCGGTAGATACGCAGTATTTT. Translating it yields CASSQGFLGAVDTQYF.

This sequence joins TRBV10-3 and TRBJ2-3; 13 positions match TRBD2. This CDR3 is 16 amino acids long. Germline V gene sequence: CDR1 ENHRY, CDR2 SYGVKD. V trimming: 3 bases; J trimming: 3 bases; junction bases outside the gene matches: 3. CDR3: CAISEGLAGATDTQYF. In DNA, the CDR3 is TGTGCCATCAGTGAAGGACTAGCGGGGGCTACAGATACGCAGTATTTT.

The V call is TRBV3-1 (or the pseudogene TRBV3-2), the J call TRBJ2-5; TRBD2 is a possible D gene (7 bases). V lost 0 bases to trimming and J lost 4 bases, with 12 bases between them. The germline CDR1 and CDR2 sequences are LGHDT and YNNKEL (reference sequence). The length of the CDR3 is 15 residues. The CDR3 loop is CASSQDPRGGETQYF. The CDR3 DNA reads TGTGCCAGCAGCCAAGACCCTAGGGGGGGAGAGACCCAGTACTTC.

The rearrangement uses TRBV24-1 and TRBJ2-5; maybe TRBD2 (5 bases). V gave up 4 bases and J gave up 3 bases, with 14 bases separating them. CDR3 length: 15 residues. Germline V lookup: CDR1 KGHDR, CDR2 SFDVKD. The DNA of the CDR3 is TGTGCCACCAGTGACCCTGGACGGGAAAAAGAGACCCAGTACTTC. The encoded protein is CATSDPGREKETQYF.

The J gene is TRBJ1-4, the V gene TRBV9; possibly TRBD1 for D (6 bases). Trimming stripped 0 bases from V and 6 bases from J, with 15 bases between. CDR1 SGDLS and CDR2 YYNGEE come from the germline V gene. The CDR3 length is 16 residues. CDR3 in amino acids: CASSVAVRRTDEKLFF. The CDR3 coding sequence is TGTGCCAGCAGCGTAGCGGTCAGGAGGACAGATGAAAAACTGTTTTTT.

This chain joins TRBV6-7 and TRBJ1-5; 10 nucleotides match TRBD1. TRBV6-7 is treated as an ORF (open reading frame) with a function not yet certain. J lost 0 bases, V lost 6 bases, and 14 bases had no gene match. CDR3 size: 19 residues. The CDR3 loop reads CASSYTEGQGCYSNQPQHF. In DNA, the CDR3 is TGTGCCAGCAGCTACACCGAGGGACAGGGGTGCTATAGCAATCAGCCCCAGCATTTT.

This clone was observed a handful of times. CDR3 in amino acids: CASSELRNVYEQYF. The CDR3 DNA follows: TGTGCCAGCAGTGAGTTGCGGAACGTCTACGAGCAGTACTTC. The chain links TRBV6-1 to TRBJ2-7, with D unclear. Looked up from germline, CDR1 is MNHNS and CDR2 is SASEGT. The CDR3 covers 14 residues. The germline V and J ends were trimmed by 3 bases and 3 bases, with 12 bases remaining between them.

The chain links TRBV11-2 to TRBJ1-4; weak D call: TRBD1 (5 bases). Between the trimmed V and J ends, which lost 3 bases and 6 bases, there was a span of 11 bases. The CDR3 is 14 amino acids. CDR1 and CDR2 from the germline V gene are SGHAT and FQNNGV. CDR3 in amino acids: CASSFGREDEKLFF. The CDR3 nucleotides are TGTGCCAGCAGCTTCGGCAGGGAAGATGAAAAACTGTTTTTT. Complete variable domain (other parts from reference TRBV11-2 and TRBJ1-4): EAGVAQSPRYKIIEKRQSVAFWCNPISGHATLYWYQQILGQGPKLLIQFQNNGVVDDSQLPKDRFSAERLKGVDSTLKIQPAKLEDSAVYLCASSFGREDEKLFFGSGTQLSVL.

The gene calls are TRBV2 and TRBJ1-6, with D tentatively TRBD1 (5 bases). The germline V gene encodes CDR1 SNHLY and CDR2 FYNNEI. V dropped 2 bases and J dropped 3 bases, with 14 bases sitting between them. This CDR3 has 17 amino acids. The CDR3 DNA sequence: TGTGCCAGCAGTGAATGGTCAGGGAGGGACTATAATTCACCCCTCCACTTT. Translated, it gives CASSEWSGRDYNSPLHF.

This clone was seen only once. V usage is TRBV11-1 and J usage is TRBJ2-1, with 7 bases identical to TRBD2. The CDR3 runs to 16 residues. Trimming cost V 4 bases and J 6 bases; bases outside gene matches: 12. CDR1 and CDR2 (germline): SGHAT, FQDESV (reference sequence). In DNA form, the CDR3 reads TGTGCCAGCAGCTCTCCCCTCTGGGGAGGGAGCAATGAGCAGTTCTTC. Its protein is CASSSPLWGGSNEQFF.

The rearrangement joins TRBV28 to TRBJ1-2; no reliable D call. The V gene's germline CDR1 is MDHEN and CDR2 SYDVKM. Trimming removed 7 bases at V and 4 bases at J, with 16 bases between. The CDR3 runs 14 residues. The CDR3 DNA reads as TGTGCCAGCAAACCTGTAGGCAGAGGCTATGGCTACACCTTC. This translates into CASKPVGRGYGYTF.